The 30 T cell receptor beta chains in this list originate from one sample, sequenced in a study of radiation and T cells in renal cell carcinoma. The time point: baseline pretreatment blood. This sample's treatment: 15 Gy SBRT to primary tumor, nephrectomy 4 weeks later. Method: immunoSEQ multiplex PCR; TCRdb's copy keeps in-frame clones and lacks some. The sample includes tens of thousands of clones, roughly 84% of them seen just once. The sample in question was blood, obtained from a patient whose treatment included radiotherapy and nephrectomy. Receptors were obtained from a woman in her 70s with renal cell carcinoma.

The CDR3 is CSAGGQGATEAFF. The CDR3 bases are TGCAGCGCAGGAGGACAGGGAGCAACTGAAGCTTTCTTT. The J gene is TRBJ1-1, the V gene TRBV29-1; 8 nucleotides match TRBD1. The V gene end was trimmed by 7 bases and the J gene end by 5 bases; junction bases not matched to a gene: 9. The CDR3 runs 13 residues. Germline V CDR1 and CDR2: SQVTM, ANQGSEA.

V gene TRBV19 combines with J gene TRBJ1-2; D is ambiguous. Trimming took 0 bases from V and 4 from J, leaving 6 bases between them. Germline CDR1 is LNHDA and CDR2 is SQIVND (reference sequence). The CDR3 runs 13 residues. The CDR3 DNA is TGTGCCAGTAGTATAGACCGTCTCTATGGCTACACCTTC. Protein sequence: CASSIDRLYGYTF.

This chain connects TRBV27 to TRBJ2-1; no clear D gene. V was cut by 2 bases and J by 5 bases, with 10 bases left in between. The CDR3 is made up of 14 amino acids. Looked up from germline, CDR1 is MNHEY and CDR2 is SMNVEV (reference sequence). CDR3 loop: CASSLTPLNNEQFF. The CDR3 DNA sequence: TGTGCCAGCAGTTTAACCCCACTAAACAATGAGCAGTTCTTC.

The gene calls are TRBV5-1 and TRBJ2-1; D is uncertain. The ends were cut back, 3 bases at V and 6 bases at J, with 13 bases in the middle. The CDR3 is 14 residues long. Germline CDR1 reads SGHRS; CDR2 reads YFSETQ. CDR3 sequence: CASSWGWVANEQFF. For the CDR3, the DNA is TGCGCCAGCAGCTGGGGTTGGGTAGCCAATGAGCAGTTCTTC.

Only a few counts were recorded for this clone. The V and J genes are TRBV7-8 and TRBJ2-2; D not certain. The germline CDR1 and CDR2 sequences are SGHVS and FQNEAQ. Trimming took off 8 bases at V and 7 bases at J, with 11 bases between the two ends. The CDR3 has 12 residues. The CDR3 sequence: CASLFGGGELFF. Written as DNA, the CDR3 is TGTGCCAGCCTCTTCGGCGGCGGGGAGCTGTTTTTT.

Only a few counts were recorded for this clone. The J gene is TRBJ2-7, the V gene TRBV7-8; weak D call: TRBD2 (5 bases). Germline assignment: CDR1 SGHVS and CDR2 FQNEAQ. This CDR3 region has 14 residues. Trimming shortened V by 0 bases and J by 11 bases, and 17 bases separated the two germline ends. The CDR3 loop reads CASSLAGRRGEKYF. As DNA, the CDR3 is TGTGCCAGCAGCTTAGCAGGGCGACGGGGAGAAAAGTACTTC.

The chain joins TRBV25-1 to TRBJ2-7; D perhaps matches TRBD2 (5 bases). This CDR3 is 13 amino acids long. The V end lost 0 bases, the J end lost 4 bases, and 7 bases lay between the germline ends. Germline values: CDR1 MGHDK, CDR2 SYGVNS. The CDR3: CASSEYGSYEQYF. The CDR3, as DNA: TGTGCCAGCAGTGAATATGGGAGTTACGAGCAGTACTTC.

This clone is a singleton in its sample. CDR3 amino acids: CASRPGQGAHQPQHF. The CDR3 DNA follows: TGTGCCAGTAGACCGGGACAGGGGGCTCATCAGCCCCAGCATTTT. V and J are TRBV19 and TRBJ1-5, with 12 bases that match TRBD1. This CDR3 region has 15 residues. The germline V gene encodes CDR1 LNHDA and CDR2 SQIVND (reference sequence). Losses at the gene ends were 6 bases for V and 5 bases for J; bases not matched to a gene: 5.

J is TRBJ2-7 and V is TRBV6-1, with 7 bases fitting TRBD1. The germline gives CDR1 MNHNS, CDR2 SASEGT. The CDR3 covers 19 residues. With V trimmed by 1 base and J by 1 base, 16 bases remained unmatched. The CDR3 region has the DNA TGTGCCAGCAGTGAAGGAATATTCTTAAAGGGGGCGCTTTCCTACGAGCAGTACTTC. Its translation is CASSEGIFLKGALSYEQYF.

The chain links TRBV14 to TRBJ2-3; 8 nucleotides align to TRBD2. The germline V gene encodes CDR1 SGHDN and CDR2 FVKESK. V was clipped by 4 bases and J by 2 bases; unmatched bases: 11. CDR3 length: 17 amino acids. CDR3 in amino acids: CASSLSGALKTTDTQYF. CDR3 DNA sequence: TGTGCCAGCAGCCTTAGCGGGGCGTTAAAAACCACAGATACGCAGTATTTT.

The chain joins TRBV7-9 to TRBJ1-1; D call uncertain. In germline, CDR1 is SEHNR, CDR2 FQNEAQ (reference sequence). The CDR3 spans 14 residues. Trimming removed 1 base at V and 4 bases at J, with 10 bases between. This CDR3 is CASSLGGKGTEAFF. For the CDR3, the DNA is TGTGCCAGCAGCTTAGGGGGTAAGGGCACTGAAGCTTTCTTT.

The V call is TRBV6-1, the J call TRBJ1-1; a weak D match, TRBD1 (5 bases). The V end was cut by 3 bases, the J end by 0 bases, with 11 bases between. Germline CDR1 MNHNS, CDR2 SASEGT. This CDR3 comprises 15 residues. CDR3 DNA: TGTGCCAGCAGTGACCTCGCGGGGGTGAACACTGAAGCTTTCTTT. Its translation is CASSDLAGVNTEAFF.

The rearrangement uses TRBV5-1 and TRBJ2-5, with D possibly being TRBD1 or TRBD2 (5 bases each). Between the trimmed V and J ends, which lost 4 bases and 5 bases, there was a span of 12 bases. CDR1 is SGHRS and CDR2 is YFSETQ in the germline V gene. This CDR3 is built from 13 residues. CDR3 nucleotide sequence: TGCGCCAGCAGCCCGGGGACGGGGGAGACCCAGTACTTC. Its protein product is CASSPGTGETQYF.

Here the CDR3 DNA reads TGCGCCAGCAGTCGAGTATATAGCAATCAGCCCCAGCATTTT. Its translation is CASSRVYSNQPQHF. The J gene is TRBJ1-5, the V gene TRBV23-1; the D is unclear. TRBV23-1 belongs to the ORF category, with a function that is uncertain. The length of the CDR3 is 14 residues. V lost 4 bases to trimming and J lost 0 bases, with 7 bases between them.

The gene calls are TRBV7-2 and TRBJ2-5; 7 positions agree with TRBD2. The germline CDR1 and CDR2 sequences are SGHTA and FQGNSA. This CDR3 is 15 amino acids long. V trimming: 5 bases; J trimming: 4 bases; junction bases outside the gene matches: 10. The CDR3: CASSPGTPGGETQYF. The CDR3 coding sequence is TGTGCCAGCAGCCCCGGGACCCCGGGGGGAGAGACCCAGTACTTC.

The chain uses TRBV7-8 and TRBJ2-1; 12 bases are a match to TRBD2. The length of the CDR3 is 15 residues. Germline V CDR1 and CDR2: SGHVS, FQNEAQ. V dropped 5 bases and J dropped 4; count of bases not matched to a gene: 3. The CDR3, as DNA: TGTGCCAGCAGCCAGGGGACTAGCGGGTACAATGAGCAGTTCTTC. It yields the protein CASSQGTSGYNEQFF.

The rearrangement links TRBV30 to TRBJ2-1; D possibly corresponds to TRBD1 (6 bases). The CDR3 is 11 residues long. Germline V lookup: CDR1 GTSNPN, CDR2 SVGIG (reference sequence). V was pared by 8 bases and J by 8 bases, with 13 bases between. CDR3 nucleotide sequence: TGTGCCGAGGCTAAGGGGGATGAGCAGTTCTTC. It codes for CAEAKGDEQFF.

The chain employs TRBV5-4 and TRBJ2-3, with TRBD1 as a possible D gene (5 bases). The CDR3 has 15 residues. Germline V gives CDR1 SGHNT, CDR2 YYREEE (reference sequence). With 6 bases removed from V and 1 base from J, the gap between germline ends came to 15 bases. DNA for the CDR3: TGTGCCAGCACCGCGGACGGCAGGGGCACAGATACGCAGTATTTT. Its protein is CASTADGRGTDTQYF.

V is TRBV2 and J is TRBJ2-1; D is uncertain. The germline V gene encodes CDR1 SNHLY and CDR2 FYNNEI. The CDR3 loop spans 11 amino acids. V lost 8 bases and J 6 bases, leaving 8 bases between the germline ends. DNA for the CDR3: TGTGCCAGCTACAAGGGCAATGAGCAGTTCTTC. As protein: CASYKGNEQFF.

The chain uses TRBV9 and TRBJ2-3; 12 nucleotides align to TRBD1. In germline, CDR1 is SGDLS, CDR2 YYNGEE. The CDR3 totals 17 residues. V shed 3 bases, J shed 4 bases, and the junction held 9 bases outside the gene matches. DNA of the CDR3: TGTGCCAGCAGCGAAGACATCCGGGACAGGGGGCCAGATACGCAGTATTTT. It translates to CASSEDIRDRGPDTQYF.

The V gene is TRBV2, the J gene TRBJ1-4; perhaps TRBD1 as D (5 bases). CDR1 is SNHLY, CDR2 FYNNEI, per germline. This CDR3 spans 12 amino acids. CDR3 DNA: TGTGCAAGCGGGGGGAGTAATGAAAAACTGTTTTTT. Its protein product is CASGGSNEKLFF.

This chain links TRBV5-4 with TRBJ2-5; 7 bases match TRBD1. Germline CDR1 is SGHNT and CDR2 is YYREEE (reference sequence). The CDR3 is 14 residues long. V trimming: 1 base; J trimming: 4 bases; junction bases outside the gene matches: 4. The CDR3 loop is CASSLKGGLETQYF. The CDR3 DNA reads TGTGCCAGCAGCTTGAAAGGGGGCCTAGAGACCCAGTACTTC. Full variable domain (remainder filled in from reference TRBV5-4 and TRBJ2-5): ETGVTQSPTHLIKTRGQQVTLRCSSQSGHNTVSWYQQALGQGPQFIFQYYREEENGRGNFPPRFSGLQFPNYSSELNVNALELDDSALYLCASSLKGGLETQYFGPGTRLLVL.

This rearrangement joins TRBV10-3 to TRBJ2-3; 10 nucleotides match TRBD2. Germline V CDR1 and CDR2: ENHRY, SYGVKD. This CDR3 contains 13 residues. Unmatched junction bases numbered 4, after V lost 10 bases and J lost 3 bases. CDR3 nucleotide sequence: TGTGCCACCGGGACTAGCGTGACAGATACGCAGTATTTT. This encodes CATGTSVTDTQYF.

The chain carries TRBV5-1 and TRBJ2-3; the D gene is possibly TRBD1 (5 bases). CDR1 and CDR2 from the germline V gene are SGHRS and YFSETQ. The V end was cut by 0 bases, the J end by 5 bases, with 10 bases between. The CDR3 extends over 14 amino acids. Here the CDR3 reads CASSLGQGGDTQYF. CDR3 DNA sequence: TGCGCCAGCAGCTTGGGGCAGGGTGGAGATACGCAGTATTTT.

The rearrangement links TRBV19 to TRBJ2-3, with TRBD2 matching over 12 bases. CDR1 LNHDA and CDR2 SQIVND come from the germline V gene (reference sequence). The junction had 6 bases not matched to a gene; V was cut back by 3 bases and J by 5 bases. This CDR3 comprises 16 residues. CDR3 amino acids: CASSIGASGRGDTQYF. In DNA form, the CDR3 reads TGTGCCAGTAGTATTGGGGCTAGCGGGAGGGGAGATACGCAGTATTTT.

This sequence joins TRBV7-8 and TRBJ1-4, with 9 bases identical to TRBD1. The V and J ends lost 2 bases and 12 bases, in that order; junction bases with no gene match: 13. Germline values: CDR1 SGHVS, CDR2 FQNEAQ. The CDR3 has 16 residues. The CDR3 protein is CASSLRDRVGLNELFF. Here the CDR3 DNA reads TGTGCCAGCAGCTTAAGGGACAGGGTTGGTCTAAATGAACTGTTTTTT.

The V gene is TRBV7-6, the J gene TRBJ2-3, with unresolved D. Germline-derived CDR1 and CDR2 are SGHVS and FNYEAQ. The CDR3 consists of 14 residues. The V end lost 8 bases, the J end lost 1 base, and 13 bases lay between the germline ends. The DNA of the CDR3 is TGTGCCAGCCACCCTCCCCCCCGCACAGATACGCAGTATTTT. It translates to CASHPPPRTDTQYF.

This chain joins TRBV7-9 and TRBJ1-1; TRBD1 is a possible D gene (5 bases). V shed 5 bases and J shed 11 bases, with 21 bases lying between them. The CDR3 covers 14 residues. Germline V gene data show CDR1 as SEHNR and CDR2 as FQNEAQ (reference sequence). CDR3 residues: CASSPRDQRPGAFF. CDR3 DNA sequence: TGTGCCAGCAGCCCACGGGACCAAAGGCCGGGGGCTTTCTTT.

The gene calls are TRBV5-1 and TRBJ1-4; the D is unclear. This CDR3 comprises 14 residues. In germline, CDR1 is SGHRS, CDR2 YFSETQ. V was pared by 0 bases and J by 6 bases, with 9 bases between. CDR3 loop: CASSLEQSHEKLFF. Here the CDR3 DNA reads TGCGCCAGCAGCTTGGAACAGAGCCATGAAAAACTGTTTTTT.

The J gene is TRBJ1-2, the V gene TRBV27; D call uncertain. This CDR3 region has 18 residues. V gave up 5 bases and J gave up 2 bases, with 24 bases separating them. The V gene's germline CDR1 is MNHEY and CDR2 SMNVEV (reference sequence). DNA of the CDR3: TGTGCCAGCAGTCAACTCGCTTATGGGGTTCTGGGAAACTATGGCTACACCTTC. Its translation is CASSQLAYGVLGNYGYTF.